The rows below give T cell receptor beta chains drawn from one sample of a study of shared clonotypes between healthy human individuals. Data came from immunoSEQ multiplex PCR; TCRdb stores just in-frame clones and leaves some out. The sample records millions of clones, about 92% being singletons. The sample was naive CD8+ T cells from PBMCs. These receptors originate from a man younger than 30 in good health. Some clones in this sample may be carry-over from other donors' samples. The conserved cysteine and the conserved F or W are not part of the CDR3 here.

V gene: TRBV6-5
J gene: TRBJ1-4
CDR3 protein: ASSPSATNEKLF

V gene: TRBV7-2
J gene: TRBJ1-1
CDR3 protein: ASSQGRTDTEAF

V gene: TRBV6-5
J gene: TRBJ2-7
CDR3 protein: ASSPGFNYEQY

V gene: TRBV29-1
J gene: TRBJ1-2
CDR3 protein: SVPKGAYGYT

V gene: TRBV6-4
J gene: TRBJ2-7
CDR3 protein: ASSEKGGAPSYEQY

V gene: TRBV4-3
J gene: TRBJ2-7
CDR3 protein: ASSQETSGIIAYEQY

V gene: TRBV4-3
J gene: TRBJ2-5
CDR3 protein: ASSQEGGPPETQY

V gene: TRBV19
J gene: TRBJ2-3
CDR3 protein: ASSMYLRGSPKDTQY

V gene: TRBV11-2
J gene: TRBJ2-3
CDR3 protein: ASSLYRTRSTDTQY

V gene: TRBV9
J gene: TRBJ1-4
CDR3 protein: ASSQYGGAINEKLF

V gene: TRBV5-1
J gene: TRBJ2-7
CDR3 protein: ASSLERSSYEQY

V gene: TRBV7-9
J gene: TRBJ2-3
CDR3 protein: ASSFHPADTQY

V gene: TRBV27
J gene: TRBJ2-7
CDR3 protein: ASSLLPGGSGRAREQY

V gene: TRBV27
J gene: TRBJ1-1
CDR3 protein: ASSPGGAWTEAF

V gene: TRBV12-5
J gene: TRBJ2-1
CDR3 protein: ASGLGLYNEQF

V gene: TRBV29-1
J gene: TRBJ1-2
CDR3 protein: SVVGGFSYGYT

V gene: TRBV11-2
J gene: TRBJ1-2
CDR3 protein: ASSLEGNGYT

V gene: TRBV28
J gene: TRBJ1-2
CDR3 protein: ASSLDRGSYGYT

V gene: TRBV7-9
J gene: TRBJ2-7
CDR3 protein: ASSPGYEQY

V gene: TRBV27
J gene: TRBJ2-7
CDR3 protein: ASGSVAGWGYEQY

V gene: TRBV7-8
J gene: TRBJ1-2
CDR3 protein: ASSLVGTPYGYT

V gene: TRBV25-1
J gene: TRBJ2-2
CDR3 protein: ASPLLTSGRPNTGELF

V gene: TRBV4-2
J gene: TRBJ1-2
CDR3 protein: ASSQVVGQGLGYGYT

V gene: TRBV9
J gene: TRBJ2-7
CDR3 protein: ASSVSYNGYYEQY

V gene: TRBV4-1
J gene: TRBJ2-7
CDR3 protein: ASSPGTSGTRPAYEQY

V gene: TRBV5-6
J gene: TRBJ2-4
CDR3 protein: ASSLSPLAKNIQY

V gene: TRBV11-2
J gene: TRBJ2-7
CDR3 protein: ASSVTTSYEQY

V gene: TRBV27
J gene: TRBJ1-1
CDR3 protein: ASSLRGQNTEAF

V gene: TRBV4-1
J gene: TRBJ1-2
CDR3 protein: ASSPRREGFGT

V gene: TRBV27
J gene: TRBJ1-2
CDR3 protein: ASYGRGASDYGYT